One sample yielded the 23 T cell receptor beta chains listed below, sequenced in a study of blood T cell repertoires in COVID-19. Libraries were prepared by immunoSEQ multiplex PCR; TCRdb keeps only in-frame clonotypes and omits some of them. The sample lists more than 300,000 clones, about nine tenths occurring once. The sequenced sample consisted of peripheral blood. Receptors were obtained from a woman aged 30 to 39 with COVID-19, enrolled during active disease.

The V and J genes are TRBV10-3 and TRBJ1-6; TRBD1 might be the D (5 bases). V dropped 10 bases and J dropped 6 bases, with 19 bases sitting between them. CDR1 is ENHRY, CDR2 SYGVKD, per germline. This CDR3 is 15 amino acids long. CDR3 in amino acids: CATWEALGANSPLHF. Written as DNA, the CDR3 is TGTGCCACATGGGAGGCTCTAGGGGCTAATTCACCCCTCCACTTT.

The chain employs TRBV5-1 and TRBJ2-2; D possibly corresponds to TRBD2 (6 bases). The CDR3 covers 17 residues. V gave up 3 bases and J gave up 0 bases, with 15 bases separating them. The V gene's germline CDR1 is SGHRS and CDR2 YFSETQ. The CDR3 loop is CASSWGNSGANTGELFF. CDR3 sequence (DNA): TGCGCCAGCAGCTGGGGTAATAGCGGAGCGAACACCGGGGAGCTGTTTTTT.

The chain is built from TRBV3-1 (or the pseudogene TRBV3-2) and TRBJ2-1; 7 bases agree with TRBD2. Per the germline V gene, CDR1 is LGHDT and CDR2 is YNNKEL (reference sequence). Trimming removed 5 bases from V and 0 bases from J; junction bases left unmatched: 4. This CDR3 spans 15 amino acids. The CDR3 loop is CASSTSVSSYNEQFF. CDR3 nucleotides: TGTGCCAGCAGCACTAGCGTAAGCTCCTACAATGAGCAGTTCTTC.

Here the CDR3 reads CASSPTPTGADTQYF. The DNA for the CDR3 is TGTGCCAGCAGCCCTACTCCGACCGGGGCAGATACGCAGTATTTT. The J gene is TRBJ2-3, the V gene TRBV7-9; weak D call: TRBD2 (5 bases). CDR1 is SEHNR, CDR2 FQNEAQ, per germline (reference sequence). The ends were cut back, 5 bases at V and 4 bases at J, with 16 bases in the middle. The CDR3 is 15 amino acids.

This clone was recorded once. This chain links TRBV7-2 with TRBJ2-2, with TRBD2 identical over 9 bases. The CDR3 extends over 15 amino acids. With V trimmed by 3 bases and J by 7 bases, 6 bases remained unmatched. CDR1 SGHTA and CDR2 FQGNSA come from the germline V gene. CDR3 DNA: TGTGCCAGCAGCTTGATGGCTAGCGGGGTCGGGGAGCTGTTTTTT. It encodes CASSLMASGVGELFF. The variable domain in full, with the rest retrieved from reference TRBV7-2 and TRBJ2-2, is GAGVSQSPSNKVTEKGKDVELRCDPISGHTALYWYRQSLGQGLEFLIYFQGNSAPDKSGLPSDRFSAERTGGSVSTLTIQRTQQEDSAVYLCASSLMASGVGELFFGEGSRLTVL.

This CDR3 reads CASSSSGTDTQYF. In nucleotides, the CDR3 is TGTGCCAGCAGCTCTAGCGGGACAGATACGCAGTATTTT. The chain links TRBV7-3 to TRBJ2-3; 8 nucleotides line up with TRBD2. This CDR3 is 13 amino acids long. Germline trimming cut 4 bases from V and 3 bases from J; bases unmatched to any gene: 0. Germline CDR1 SGHTA, CDR2 FQGTGA.

The chain carries TRBV28 and TRBJ2-3; TRBD2 matches 14 bases. Germline CDR1 and CDR2: MDHEN and SYDVKM. The ends lost 4 bases at V and 10 bases at J; junction bases unmatched: 4. The CDR3 is 14 amino acids. CDR3 in amino acids: CASSSRTSGGSQYF. The CDR3 nucleotides are TGTGCCAGCAGTTCCCGGACTAGCGGGGGGTCGCAGTATTTT.

The gene calls are TRBV4-3 and TRBJ1-6, with D possibly being TRBD1 (5 bases). V was pared by 0 bases and J by 9 bases, with 12 bases between. The CDR3 length is 15 residues. From germline, CDR1 is LGHNA and CDR2 YSLEER. CDR3 sequence reads: CASSQDRGLSSPLHF. The CDR3 nucleotides are TGCGCCAGCAGCCAAGATAGGGGACTTAGTTCACCCCTCCACTTT.

The rearrangement uses TRBV5-8 and TRBJ2-5; D may be TRBD2 (5 bases). Germline CDR1 is SGHTS and CDR2 is YDEGEE. The V and J ends lost 2 bases and 3 bases respectively, with 14 bases between them. The CDR3 loop spans 15 amino acids. The CDR3 protein is CASSFGMREKETQYF. CDR3 nucleotide sequence: TGTGCCAGCAGCTTCGGAATGAGGGAAAAAGAGACCCAGTACTTC. The complete variable domain, with remaining parts taken from reference TRBV5-8 and TRBJ2-5, reads EAGVTQSPTHLIKTRGQQATLRCSPISGHTSVYWYQQALGLGLQFLLWYDEGEERNRGNFPPRFSGRQFPNYSSELNVNALELEDSALYLCASSFGMREKETQYFGPGTRLLVL.

J is TRBJ2-7 and V is TRBV5-5; D call uncertain. Germline assignment: CDR1 SGHKS and CDR2 YYEKEE (reference sequence). The CDR3 runs 12 residues. This CDR3 reads CASHLPGVEQYF. CDR3 DNA: TGTGCATCCCACCTCCCAGGCGTCGAGCAGTACTTC.

The rearrangement links TRBV7-6 to TRBJ2-2, with TRBD2 identical over 8 bases. CDR1 is SGHVS and CDR2 is FNYEAQ in the germline V gene. The CDR3 is 18 residues long. The V segment lost 5 bases and the J segment 1 base; nucleotides outside the gene matches: 12. Written as DNA, the CDR3 is TGTGCCAGCAGCCGAACTGGTCGGGGGGGAATGAACACCGGGGAGCTGTTTTTT. It translates to CASSRTGRGGMNTGELFF.

V gene TRBV3-1 (or the pseudogene TRBV3-2) combines with J gene TRBJ2-7; 8 bases fit TRBD2. Trimming took 1 base from V and 6 from J; bases not matched to a gene: 2. The CDR3 sequence is 13 residues long. In germline, CDR1 is LGHDT, CDR2 YNNKEL (reference sequence). In nucleotides, the CDR3 is TGTGCCAGCAGCCAAGGGGCGGGAGGCGAGCAGTACGTC. This gives the protein CASSQGAGGEQYV.

V gene TRBV7-2 combines with J gene TRBJ1-5; the D gene is possibly TRBD1 (5 bases). The CDR3 loop spans 12 amino acids. Between the trimmed V and J ends, which lost 1 base and 10 bases, there was a span of 8 bases. Germline loops: CDR1 SGHTA, CDR2 FQGNSA. The CDR3 is CASSLDRGPQHF. The CDR3 bases are TGTGCCAGCAGCTTAGATAGGGGACCCCAGCATTTT. Using reference TRBV7-2 and TRBJ1-5 for the parts outside the CDR3, the full variable domain is GAGVSQSPSNKVTEKGKDVELRCDPISGHTALYWYRQSLGQGLEFLIYFQGNSAPDKSGLPSDRFSAERTGGSVSTLTIQRTQQEDSAVYLCASSLDRGPQHFGDGTRLSIL.

This clone was recorded once. The V gene is TRBV13, the J gene TRBJ1-1, with D possibly TRBD1 on 6 matching bases. CDR3 length: 13 residues. Per germline, CDR1 PRHDT and CDR2 FYEKMQ (reference sequence). Between the trimmed V and J ends, which lost 5 bases and 5 bases, there was a span of 12 bases. CDR3 in amino acids: CASSADRGTEAFF. CDR3 nucleotide sequence: TGTGCCAGCAGCGCGGACAGAGGGACTGAAGCTTTCTTT. Combining the CDR3 with reference TRBV13 and TRBJ1-1 gives the whole variable domain AAGVIQSPRHLIKEKRETATLKCYPIPRHDTVYWYQQGPGQDPQFLISFYEKMQSDKGSIPDRFSAQQFSDYHSELNMSSLELGDSALYFCASSADRGTEAFFGQGTRLTVV.

The V gene is TRBV4-3, the J gene TRBJ1-2; 9 bases are shared with TRBD1. Losses at the gene ends were 3 bases for V and 5 bases for J; bases not matched to a gene: 4. The CDR3 has 14 amino acids. The germline CDR1 and CDR2 sequences are LGHNA and YSLEER. The CDR3 here is CASSQTDRGYGYTF. The DNA for the CDR3 is TGCGCCAGCAGCCAGACGGACAGGGGATATGGCTACACCTTC.

The V and J genes are TRBV15 and TRBJ1-3; no firm D call. This CDR3 has 14 amino acids. V shed 2 bases and J shed 4 bases, with 9 bases lying between them. The germline V gene has CDR1 LNHNV and CDR2 YYDKDF (reference sequence). The CDR3 sequence: CATSRQAGGNTIYF. CDR3 DNA: TGTGCCACCAGCAGACAGGCGGGAGGAAACACCATATATTTT.

The V gene is TRBV14, the J gene TRBJ2-5; D unclear. Trimming removed 6 bases at V and 4 bases at J, with 15 bases between. The germline CDR1 and CDR2 sequences are SGHDN and FVKESK. The CDR3 sequence is 14 residues long. CDR3 bases: TGTGCCAGCAGTTATAGTAGTTCTGGAGAGACCCAGTACTTC. Translated, it gives CASSYSSSGETQYF.

The chain carries TRBV29-1 and TRBJ1-2, with D possibly TRBD1 on 6 matching bases. Between the trimmed V and J ends, which lost 1 base and 4 bases, there was a span of 16 bases. CDR3 length: 15 amino acids. Germline-derived CDR1 and CDR2 are SQVTM and ANQGSEA. The CDR3 DNA reads as TGCAGCGTTGAAGGGCGGGGGCCCCTGGGCTATGGCTACACCTTC. Translated, it gives CSVEGRGPLGYGYTF.

The chain links TRBV11-2 to TRBJ1-1, with a tentative D call TRBD1 (5 bases). V lost 5 bases and J 5 bases, leaving 18 bases between the germline ends. Per the germline V gene, CDR1 is SGHAT and CDR2 is FQNNGV. This CDR3 spans 15 amino acids. The CDR3 loop is CASSPRGGGGTEAFF. The CDR3 coding sequence is TGTGCCAGCAGCCCCCGTGGGGGGGGAGGAACTGAAGCTTTCTTT.

The chain has TRBV6-6 and TRBJ1-4, with TRBD1 matching over 9 bases. CDR3 length: 12 amino acids. V gave up 9 bases and J gave up 7 bases; unmatched junction bases: 3. CDR1 MNHNY and CDR2 SVGAGI come from the germline V gene (reference sequence). CDR3 protein: CARGQGGEKLFF. Here the CDR3 DNA reads TGTGCCAGGGGACAGGGAGGTGAAAAACTGTTTTTT.

The V call is TRBV6-5, the J call TRBJ2-2; a possible D gene is TRBD2 (6 bases). This CDR3 has 12 residues. Germline V gives CDR1 MNHEY, CDR2 SVGAGI. V gave up 8 bases and J gave up 5 bases, with 9 bases separating them. The CDR3, as DNA: TGTGCCAGCGGCGGAGGGACCGGGGAGCTGTTTTTT. This gives the protein CASGGGTGELFF.

The chain has TRBV12-3 or TRBV12-4 and TRBJ1-2, with TRBD1 matching 7 bases. Trimming removed 5 bases from V and 12 bases from J; junction bases left unmatched: 9. The CDR3 contains 12 residues. CDR3 protein: CASSPGVGQNTF. The CDR3 DNA is TGTGCCAGCAGTCCCGGGGTGGGACAGAACACCTTC.

The V gene is TRBV29-1, the J gene TRBJ1-1; D is undetermined. Germline V lookup: CDR1 SQVTM, CDR2 ANQGSEA. The germline V and J ends were trimmed by 3 bases and 0 bases, with 8 bases remaining between them. The CDR3 sequence is 13 residues long. The CDR3 is CSVEGRMNTEAFF. The DNA of the CDR3 is TGCAGCGTTGAGGGCAGAATGAACACTGAAGCTTTCTTT.